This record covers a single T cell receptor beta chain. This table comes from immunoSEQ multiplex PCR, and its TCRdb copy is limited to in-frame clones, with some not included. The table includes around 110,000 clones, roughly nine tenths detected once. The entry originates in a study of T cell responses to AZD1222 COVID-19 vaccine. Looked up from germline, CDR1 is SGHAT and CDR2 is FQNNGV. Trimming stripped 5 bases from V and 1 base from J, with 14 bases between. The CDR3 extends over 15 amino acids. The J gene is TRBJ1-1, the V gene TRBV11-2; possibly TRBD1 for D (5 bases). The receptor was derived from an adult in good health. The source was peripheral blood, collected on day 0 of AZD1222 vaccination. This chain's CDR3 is CASSILQGKNTEAFF. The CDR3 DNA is TGTGCCAGCAGCATTCTCCAGGGCAAGAACACTGAAGCTTTCTTT. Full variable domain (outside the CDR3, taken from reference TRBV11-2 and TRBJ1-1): EAGVAQSPRYKIIEKRQSVAFWCNPISGHATLYWYQQILGQGPKLLIQFQNNGVVDDSQLPKDRFSAERLKGVDSTLKIQPAKLEDSAVYLCASSILQGKNTEAFFGQGTRLTVV.